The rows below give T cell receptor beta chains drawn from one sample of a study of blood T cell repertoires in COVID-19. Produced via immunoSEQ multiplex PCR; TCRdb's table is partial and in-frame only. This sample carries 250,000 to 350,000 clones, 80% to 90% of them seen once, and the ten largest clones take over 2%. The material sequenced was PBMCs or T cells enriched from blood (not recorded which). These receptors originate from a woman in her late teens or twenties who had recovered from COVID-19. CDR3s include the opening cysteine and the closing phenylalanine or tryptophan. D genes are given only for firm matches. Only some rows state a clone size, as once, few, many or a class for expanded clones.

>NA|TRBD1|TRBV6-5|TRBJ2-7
CASSYFRDRVSEQYF
TGTGCCAGCAGTTACTTCCGCGACAGGGTATCCGAGCAGTACTTC
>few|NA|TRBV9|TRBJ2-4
CASSGGPKNIQYF
TGTGCCTCTTCGGGGGGCCCCAAAAACATTCAGTACTTC
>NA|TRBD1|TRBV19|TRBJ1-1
CASSTDLRGRLNTEAFF
TGTGCCAGTAGTACCGACCTCAGGGGGCGTTTGAACACTGAAGCTTTCTTT
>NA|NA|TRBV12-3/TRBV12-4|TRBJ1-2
CASSLSPSGGYTF
TGTGCCAGCAGTTTGTCCCCCTCGGGAGGCTACACCTTC
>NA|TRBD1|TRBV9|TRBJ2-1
CASSVEDRVNEQFF
TGTGCCAGCAGCGTAGAGGACAGGGTGAATGAGCAGTTCTTC
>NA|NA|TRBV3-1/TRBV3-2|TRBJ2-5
CASWGEKETQYF
TGTGCCAGCTGGGGGGAAAAGGAGACCCAGTACTTC
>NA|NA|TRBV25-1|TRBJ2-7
CASSPDTYEQYF
TGTGCCAGCAGTCCGGACACATACGAGCAGTACTTC
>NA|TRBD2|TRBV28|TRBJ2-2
CASRVAGGRTGELFF
TGTGCCAGCAGGGTAGCGGGGGGGCGTACCGGGGAGCTGTTTTTT
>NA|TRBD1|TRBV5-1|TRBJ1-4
CASSFGPGTGVEKLFF
TGCGCCAGCAGCTTCGGACCCGGGACAGGGGTCGAAAAACTGTTTTTT
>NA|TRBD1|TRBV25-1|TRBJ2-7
CASSESGGPSYEQYF
TGTGCCAGCAGTGAATCAGGGGGCCCCTCCTACGAGCAGTACTTC